This entry lists 27 T cell receptor beta chains sequenced from one sample in a study of blood T cells in healthy people across ages. It was with a sample-barcoded 5' primer and a J-beta primer mix that a second PCR of roughly 7 to 12 cycles was run. MiXCR, run by TCRdb on the 5' RACE reads, gives a single entry per CDR3 protein. This sample carries 380,000 or so distinct CDR3 sequences, 45% to 60% of them seen once, and the ten largest clones take around 53%. The sequenced sample was blood. Every receptor here comes from a man in his sixties in good health.

The chain joins TRBV2 to TRBJ2-6, with TRBD1 matching 8 bases. The ends lost 6 bases at V and 0 bases at J; junction bases unmatched: 7. The germline gives CDR1 SNHLY, CDR2 FYNNEI. The CDR3 loop spans 17 amino acids. The CDR3 coding sequence is TGTGCCAGCAGCTCGGACAGGGTGCTCTCTGGGGCCAACGTCCTGACTTTC. Residues: CASSSDRVLSGANVLTF.

The CDR3 protein is CASSRGLGVTDTQYF. CDR3 in DNA: TGTGCCAGCAGCCGAGGACTAGGGGTTACAGATACGCAGTATTTT. V gene TRBV4-2 combines with J gene TRBJ2-3, with 7 bases matching TRBD2. J was trimmed by 3 bases and V by 4 bases; bases with no gene match: 7. This CDR3 contains 15 residues. Germline values: CDR1 LGHNA, CDR2 YNFKEQ.

This clonotype has more than one count but fewer than ten. The chain combines TRBV6-2 or TRBV6-3 with TRBJ2-3; D is uncertain. The V gene's germline CDR1 is MNHEY and CDR2 SVGEGT. V lost 2 bases and J lost 4, with 4 bases in between. The length of the CDR3 is 12 residues. The CDR3 spells CASSYIPDTQYF. The CDR3 DNA reads TGTGCCAGCAGTTACATCCCAGATACGCAGTATTTT.

This clonotype was seen only a few times. The rearrangement uses TRBV12-3 or TRBV12-4 and TRBJ1-6, with no clear D. Trimming stripped 7 bases from V and 6 bases from J, with 22 bases between. The CDR3 extends over 17 amino acids. The CDR3 nucleotides are TGTGCCAGCAACAGAAGGGCGCCCGGGGATCTTAATTCACCCCTCCACTTT. This translates into CASNRRAPGDLNSPLHF.

J is TRBJ2-1 and V is TRBV12-3 or TRBV12-4; possibly TRBD2 for D (6 bases). The CDR3 is 13 amino acids. V was pared by 3 bases and J by 7 bases, with 10 bases between. CDR3 DNA: TGTGCCAGCAGTTTGGCCGGACTAAATGAGCAGTTCTTC. It translates to CASSLAGLNEQFF.

This sequence joins TRBV29-1 and TRBJ2-7; tentative D call: TRBD2 (6 bases). The CDR3 covers 14 residues. V was pared by 4 bases and J by 3 bases, with 16 bases between. Germline CDR1 SQVTM, CDR2 ANQGSEA. The CDR3 nucleotides are TGCAGCGTTGCCGAGGCTAGCGTCAGCTACGAGCAGTACTTC. This gives the protein CSVAEASVSYEQYF.

In its sample, this clonotype was seen a few times. CDR3: CASSRGTGMNSYEQYF. The CDR3 DNA reads TGTGCCAGCAGCCGGGGGACAGGGATGAACTCCTACGAGCAGTACTTC. This chain uses TRBV6-1 with TRBJ2-7; 9 nucleotides align to TRBD1. CDR1 and CDR2 (germline): MNHNS, SASEGT. The CDR3 covers 16 residues. V shed 6 bases and J 0 bases; nucleotides not matched to a gene: 9.

This chain uses TRBV5-1 with TRBJ2-3; either TRBD1 or TRBD2 may fit D (6 bases each). V lost 2 bases, J lost 2 bases, and 12 bases lay in between. The CDR3 runs 15 residues. CDR1 and CDR2 (germline): SGHRS, YFSETQ. The DNA for the CDR3 is TGCGCCAGCAGCTTATCGGGGGCCCCCACAGATACGCAGTATTTT. Its protein product is CASSLSGAPTDTQYF.

The chain couples TRBV7-2 to TRBJ1-5; TRBD1 aligns across 8 bases. This CDR3 region has 15 residues. Per the germline V gene, CDR1 is SGHTA and CDR2 is FQGNSA. V dropped 5 bases and J dropped 4; count of bases not matched to a gene: 7. The CDR3 nucleotides are TGTGCCAGCAGCGGCGGGACAGGCAGGAATCAGCCCCAGCATTTT. It yields the protein CASSGGTGRNQPQHF.

The V and J genes are TRBV20-1 and TRBJ1-2; 7 bases are a match to TRBD1. Germline CDR1 is DFQATT and CDR2 is SNEGSKA (reference sequence). This CDR3 is built from 13 residues. The V gene end was trimmed by 6 bases and the J gene end by 6 bases; junction bases not matched to a gene: 10. DNA of the CDR3: TGCAGTGCCCCGGGACAGAGGTCTGATGGCTACACCTTC. Translated: CSAPGQRSDGYTF.

This clonotype was counted only a few times. This sequence joins TRBV10-3 and TRBJ2-7; D may be TRBD1 or TRBD2 (5 bases each). Germline CDR1 and CDR2: ENHRY and SYGVKD. V lost 9 bases, J lost 0 bases, and 15 bases lay in between. This CDR3 comprises 14 residues. In DNA form, the CDR3 reads TGTGCCATGTCATCCGGGGCAAGCTCCTACGAGCAGTACTTC. It is translated as CAMSSGASSYEQYF.

This clonotype was counted only a few times. V usage is TRBV24-1 and J usage is TRBJ2-1; 12 bases are a match to TRBD2. Germline V gene lookup returns CDR1 KGHDR and CDR2 SFDVKD. This CDR3 is built from 19 residues. The junction had 12 bases not matched to a gene; V was cut back by 4 bases and J by 3 bases. The CDR3 coding sequence is TGTGCCACCAGTGACTCCGGACTAGCGGGATCGAGTTTCTACAATGAGCAGTTCTTC. Translation: CATSDSGLAGSSFYNEQFF.

This clonotype has ten or more counts. This sequence joins TRBV18 and TRBJ2-7; TRBD2 matches at 8 bases. CDR1 and CDR2 from the germline V gene are KGHSH and LQKENI. The CDR3 is made up of 14 amino acids. Trimming at V came to 6 bases and at J to 5 bases, leaving 9 bases not matched to a gene. The CDR3 nucleotides are TGTGCCAGCTCCTTAAGCGGGAGCTGGGACGAGCAGTACTTC. Its protein is CASSLSGSWDEQYF. The full variable domain, completed using reference TRBV18 and TRBJ2-7, is NAGVMQNPRHLVRRRGQEARLRCSPMKGHSHVYWYRQLPEEGLKFMVYLQKENIIDESGMPKERFSAEFPKEGPSILRIQQVVRGDSAAYFCASSLSGSWDEQYFGPGTRLTVT.

The rearrangement uses TRBV7-2 and TRBJ2-7; D gene ambiguous. Looked up from germline, CDR1 is SGHTA and CDR2 is FQGNSA. V lost 5 bases and J lost 1, with 15 bases in between. This CDR3 contains 15 residues. The CDR3 coding sequence is TGTGCCAGCAGCACCAACAGAATTGCATCCTACGAGCAGTACTTC. Translation gives CASSTNRIASYEQYF. Drawing the rest from reference TRBV7-2 and TRBJ2-7, the complete variable domain is GAGVSQSPSNKVTEKGKDVELRCDPISGHTALYWYRQSLGQGLEFLIYFQGNSAPDKSGLPSDRFSAERTGGSVSTLTIQRTQQEDSAVYLCASSTNRIASYEQYFGPGTRLTVT.

This chain links TRBV6-6 with TRBJ2-1; 8 positions agree with TRBD1. Germline lookup yields CDR1 MNHNY and CDR2 SVGAGI (reference sequence). The CDR3 length is 16 residues. Trimming at V came to 4 bases and at J to 6 bases, leaving 11 bases not matched to a gene. CDR3 sequence reads: CASSSKDRALGNEQFF. DNA for the CDR3: TGTGCCAGCAGTTCCAAGGACAGGGCCTTGGGCAATGAGCAGTTCTTC.

Turning to this clonotype: An end of the junction does not agree with germline; a read error may underlie this. V is TRBV18 and J is TRBJ2-5, with TRBD2 matching 7 bases. The CDR3 runs to 15 residues. Germline V gene data show CDR1 as KGHSH and CDR2 as LQKENI. CDR3 sequence (DNA): TGTGCCAGCCCACCCCCGGGACTACCCCAAGAGACCCAGTACTTC. Encoded protein: CASPPPGLPQETQYF.

V is TRBV6-2 or TRBV6-3 and J is TRBJ2-1; perhaps TRBD2 as D (5 bases). The V end lost 6 bases, the J end lost 2 bases, and 17 bases lay between the germline ends. Germline values: CDR1 MNHEY, CDR2 SVGEGT. The CDR3 runs to 16 residues. The DNA of the CDR3 is TGTGCCAGCAGCCTGTGGAGGTCTCTAGCCTACAATGAGCAGTTCTTC. Its protein is CASSLWRSLAYNEQFF.

J is TRBJ2-1 and V is TRBV6-5; 9 bases fit TRBD2. Germline lookup yields CDR1 MNHEY and CDR2 SVGAGI. The CDR3 extends over 17 amino acids. V shed 4 bases and J 2 bases; nucleotides not matched to a gene: 9. CDR3 bases: TGTGCCAGCAGTTTCCATAGCGGGAGAAGTCCCTACAATGAGCAGTTCTTC. Amino acid sequence: CASSFHSGRSPYNEQFF.

The chain employs TRBV18 and TRBJ2-2; 10 bases are shared with TRBD2. Trimming at V came to 2 bases and at J to 7 bases, leaving 10 bases not matched to a gene. The CDR3 extends over 17 amino acids. The germline gives CDR1 KGHSH, CDR2 LQKENI. CDR3 nucleotides: TGTGCCAGCTCACCAGTTTCGGTAGCGGGAGGAATCGGGGAGCTGTTTTTT. Its translation: CASSPVSVAGGIGELFF. The entire variable domain, with the rest obtained from reference TRBV18 and TRBJ2-2, is as follows: NAGVMQNPRHLVRRRGQEARLRCSPMKGHSHVYWYRQLPEEGLKFMVYLQKENIIDESGMPKERFSAEFPKEGPSILRIQQVVRGDSAAYFCASSPVSVAGGIGELFFGEGSRLTVL.

This chain links TRBV27 with TRBJ2-3; TRBD2 matches 11 bases. Germline loops: CDR1 MNHEY, CDR2 SMNVEV (reference sequence). This CDR3 has 15 residues. Trimming took 10 bases from V and 2 from J; bases not matched to a gene: 8. The DNA of the CDR3 is TGTGCCACACAAGCACTAGCGGGGGTCACAGATACGCAGTATTTT. As protein: CATQALAGVTDTQYF.

The chain uses TRBV12-3 or TRBV12-4 and TRBJ2-3; TRBD2 agrees at 9 bases. The CDR3 extends over 15 amino acids. Trimming removed 7 bases from V and 2 bases from J; junction bases left unmatched: 7. The CDR3: CASTPSGRPTDTQYF. The DNA of the CDR3 is TGTGCCAGCACCCCAAGCGGGAGGCCCACAGATACGCAGTATTTT.

V and J are TRBV25-1 and TRBJ2-4; the match to TRBD1 covers 9 bases. The J call may not be correct, given that the DNA end is closer to TRBJ2-5. Germline CDR1 reads MGHDK; CDR2 reads SYGVNS. The CDR3 totals 14 residues. The CDR3 is CAIKIGQGRVTQYF. In DNA form, the CDR3 reads TGTGCCATTAAGATAGGACAGGGGCGAGTGACCCAGTACTTC.

The V call is TRBV2, the J call TRBJ2-5; D not resolved. The CDR3 consists of 13 residues. The V gene lost 6 bases and the J gene lost 5 bases, with 13 bases spanning the gap. CDR1 and CDR2 (germline): SNHLY, FYNNEI. The CDR3 loop reads CASSPDTSETQYF. DNA for the CDR3: TGTGCCAGCAGCCCCGACACGAGTGAGACCCAGTACTTC.

This chain links TRBV20-1 with TRBJ2-7, with D possibly called TRBD1 or TRBD2 (5 bases each). Trimming shortened V by 0 bases and J by 3 bases, and 15 bases separated the two germline ends. The CDR3 length is 15 residues. Germline loops: CDR1 DFQATT, CDR2 SNEGSKA (reference sequence). Written as DNA, the CDR3 is TGCAGTGCTAGAGATCTTCGGGGCCAGCTCTACGAGCAGTACTTC. Translation: CSARDLRGQLYEQYF.

The chain joins TRBV4-1 to TRBJ2-7, with D uncertain. Trimming took off 2 bases at V and 1 base at J, with 9 bases between the two ends. The CDR3 has 14 residues. Germline loops: CDR1 MGHRA, CDR2 YSYEKL. CDR3 in amino acids: CASSQLLGSYEQYF. In nucleotides, the CDR3 is TGCGCCAGCAGCCAATTATTAGGGTCCTACGAGCAGTACTTC.

In regard to this clonotype: One end of the junction is discordant with germline, which a read error may explain. J is TRBJ1-1 and V is TRBV9; D possibly corresponds to TRBD1 (5 bases). This CDR3 has 14 amino acids. Germline CDR1 is SGDLS and CDR2 is YYNGEE. DNA of the CDR3: TGTGCCGGCAGCTTCGAACCGGGGCCCCAAGGAGCTTTCTTT. This encodes CAGSFEPGPQGAFF.

The chain couples TRBV10-3 to TRBJ2-1; the D call may be TRBD1 or TRBD2 (6 bases each). This CDR3 has 17 residues. The V gene's germline CDR1 is ENHRY and CDR2 SYGVKD. With 0 bases removed from V and 5 bases from J, the gap between germline ends came to 17 bases. The CDR3 sequence is CAISESSLGGGDNEQFF. Written as DNA, the CDR3 is TGTGCCATCAGTGAGTCCTCTCTCGGAGGGGGTGACAATGAGCAGTTCTTC.